This T cell receptor beta chain stems from a study of T cell responses to AZD1222 COVID-19 vaccine. The CDR3 runs to 19 residues. The ends lost 2 bases at V and 6 bases at J; junction bases unmatched: 17. The germline V gene has CDR1 LNHDA and CDR2 SQIVND (reference sequence). Method: immunoSEQ multiplex PCR; TCRdb's copy keeps in-frame clones and lacks some. The repertoire holds fewer than 130,000 clones, with over 85% as singletons. Details on this clone: Its specificity is not known.

The study's findings and limits: Variant regions that are unmutated are reportedly the target of nearly half of spike-specific TCRs. There were repertoire samples only from the period after the peak T cell response.

The sequencing used peripheral blood, collected on day 0 of AZD1222 vaccination. This TCR was sampled from an adult in good health. This chain connects TRBV19 to TRBJ1-5, with 9 positions matching TRBD1. The DNA of the CDR3 is TGTGCCAGTAGTATATCGTCGCTTGGGGACAGGGCGTTAAGTCAGCCCCAGCATTTT. As protein: CASSISSLGDRALSQPQHF.